This T cell receptor beta chain derives from a study of read filtering for tumor transcriptome and immune sequencing (dated by TCRdb to the early 2020s). A note on the overall study: The cohort was composed of 17 male and over 13 female patients, with a mean age of about 65 years and an age range of about 47 to 80. Under revised international staging, about 8 patients fell into R-ISS I, around 15 into R-ISS II and more than five into R-ISS III. After DNase treatment, whole-transcriptome libraries were prepared with the TruSeq RNA Access Library Prep Kit. TCR-region mapped reads per sample ranged from about 4 to 10.27 million with IR-seq versus only 85 to 1273 with RNA-seq. Using the same bone marrow samples, the study ran both targeted immune repertoire sequencing and bulk whole-transcriptome sequencing and then compared the TCR repertoires from each method. As a main aim, a read-filtering strategy for immune repertoire data was addressed, with the specific question being whether clonotypes supported by a single read should be removed.

Including cysteine and phenylalanine, the CDR3 has 12 amino acids. The kept DNA is CDR3 alone, 36 bases in frame from the first base. A distance of 11 bases separates the germline ends of V and J, which lose 5 bases and 4 bases respectively. Based on the germline V gene (reference sequence), the CDR1 and CDR2 sequences are DFQATT and SNEGSKA. TCR libraries were constructed from approximately 0.4 ug RNA using the Immunoverse kit, and molecular barcoded adaptors covering alpha/delta and beta/gamma chains were employed. The same RNA used for transcriptome sequencing was used for TCR library preparation. Sequencing of TCR libraries was carried out on an Illumina HiSeq 4000 with 2 x 150 cycles. The study's own analysis went as follows. TCR reads were aligned to human V, D, J and C references and assembled into CDR3 clonotypes with MiXCR, including quality filtering and error correction. The tcR package in R was used for analysis of clonotype counts and gene usage diversity. Raw mapping reads were checked after the RNA-seq reads had been mapped by STAR aligner version 2.5.3a onto the human GRCh37 genome. IR-seq fastq files were randomly downsampled with Seqtk 1.3 to test the effect of sequencing depth on detected clonotypes. Using fastp trimming at Q25 and MiXCR clonotype assembly, TCRdb reanalyzed the public sequencing data and kept in-frame beta chains. Identical CDR3 proteins give one entry, which carries the most common genes and DNA. The authors' filters were not applied to this entry. Across this sample there are roughly 38,000 distinct CDR3 sequences, with around an eighth seen only once. 30% of the sample is held by the ten biggest clonotypes.

This clonotype has ten or more counts. Which antigen it targets is not known. Base qualities are not provided; no much larger clone lies one nucleotide away. Each patient had bone marrow sampled at the time of active disease. Isolation of bone marrow mononuclear cells was performed by Ficoll-Hypaque density gradient centrifugation. Myeloma plasma cells were removed and CD138-negative cells were obtained by negative selection following labeling with CD138 magnetic microbeads on a MACS separator. The purity of the isolated cells was checked by flow cytometry with CD138 antibodies on an Attune NxT. Total RNA was extracted with TRIzol reagent and quantified with a NanoDrop spectrophotometer. Paired RNA-seq and IR-seq were performed on each patient's CD138-negative bone marrow sample. Summary of the overall study and its limitations: Single-read clonotypes made up around 85% of clonotypes but only 3.5% to 4% of total reads in IR-seq, compared with around 71% of clonotypes and around 41% of reads in RNA-seq. Compared with RNA-seq, IR-seq captured clonotypes at much greater depth and more reliably, and a smaller IR-seq throughput was enough to identify most of the shared clonotypes. The correlation between IR-seq and RNA-seq shared clonotype proportions rose when single-read clonotypes were removed. The sorted CD138-negative fraction was not purified T cells but a mixed bone marrow immune population.

The material sequenced was a population of CD138-negative cells sorted from bone marrow. The cell subset or site label here, explained by the study, means: bone marrow mononuclear cells depleted of CD138+ plasma/myeloma cells by negative magnetic selection. The rearranged chain carries TRBV20-1 and TRBJ1-1, with a weak D call of TRBD1 (6 bases match). The TCR was taken from a donor aged 40 or over with multiple myeloma. The CDR3 here reads CSAATGITEAFF. DNA sequence: TGCAGTGCTGCTACAGGGATCACTGAAGCTTTCTTT.